The 2 T cell receptor beta chains listed next were all sequenced from one sample in a study of shared clonotypes between healthy human individuals. The assay was immunoSEQ multiplex PCR, and TCRdb's table has in-frame clones only and misses some. The data hold 2 million to 2.5 million clones, with 95% observed a single time. Sequenced material: naive CD4+ T cells sorted from blood. Regarding subset: CD45RA+ positively selected. Receptors were obtained from a man younger than 30 in good health.

The chain employs TRBV7-2 and TRBJ2-7; D gene unclear. Germline CDR1 and CDR2: SGHTA and FQGNSA. The CDR3 spans 14 residues. V shed 5 bases and J shed 0 bases, with 11 bases lying between them. The CDR3: CASSRSAGSYEQYF. The CDR3 bases are TGTGCCAGCAGCCGTTCGGCTGGCTCCTACGAGCAGTACTTC.

The chain has TRBV18 and TRBJ1-1; D is uncertain. Trimming shortened V by 3 bases and J by 6 bases, and 17 bases separated the two germline ends. This CDR3 is built from 15 residues. Germline V gene lookup returns CDR1 KGHSH and CDR2 LQKENI. The CDR3 loop reads CASSPAILLDAEAFF. CDR3 in DNA: TGTGCCAGCTCACCCGCTATCCTTCTGGATGCTGAAGCTTTCTTT. Combining the CDR3 with reference TRBV18 and TRBJ1-1 gives the whole variable domain NAGVMQNPRHLVRRRGQEARLRCSPMKGHSHVYWYRQLPEEGLKFMVYLQKENIIDESGMPKERFSAEFPKEGPSILRIQQVVRGDSAAYFCASSPAILLDAEAFFGQGTRLTVV.